The T cell receptor (beta chain) described here comes from a study of cytomegalovirus exposure and HLA in healthy donors. Using immunoSEQ multiplex PCR, the repertoire was profiled, and TCRdb retains in-frame clones only, with some absent. This table has 220,000 or so clones, 80% to 90% appearing once. Study results and limitations: Rare TCR sequences dominated, though some public TCRs recurred in many donors. For cytomegalovirus status, the classifier reportedly gave diagnoses with high specificity and sensitivity.

Trimming took 0 bases from V and 5 from J, leaving 16 bases between them. Germline values: CDR1 MNHEY, CDR2 SVGAGI. The CDR3 spans 16 residues. Points on this clone: The antigen is unknown.

The source is a woman younger than 35 in good health and CMV-seropositive. Specimen: PBMCs. The chain is built from TRBV6-5 and TRBJ1-2; D remains ambiguous. The CDR3 nucleotides read TGTGCCAGCAGTTACTCGACGGGTAGGGAGGGATATGGCTACACCTTC. This sequence encodes CASSYSTGREGYGYTF.